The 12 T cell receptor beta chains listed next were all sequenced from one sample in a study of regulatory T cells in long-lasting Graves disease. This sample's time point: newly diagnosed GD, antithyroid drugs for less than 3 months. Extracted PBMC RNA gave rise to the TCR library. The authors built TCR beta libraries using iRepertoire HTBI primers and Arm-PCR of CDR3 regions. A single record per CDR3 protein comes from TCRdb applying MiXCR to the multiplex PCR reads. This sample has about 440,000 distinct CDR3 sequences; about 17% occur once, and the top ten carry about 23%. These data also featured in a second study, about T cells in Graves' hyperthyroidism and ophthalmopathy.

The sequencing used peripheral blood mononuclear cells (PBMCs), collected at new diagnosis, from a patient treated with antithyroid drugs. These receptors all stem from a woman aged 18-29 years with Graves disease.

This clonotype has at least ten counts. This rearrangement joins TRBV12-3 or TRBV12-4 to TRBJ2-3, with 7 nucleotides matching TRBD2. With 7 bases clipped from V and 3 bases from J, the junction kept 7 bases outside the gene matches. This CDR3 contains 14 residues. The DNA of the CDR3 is TGTGCCAGCAACGTCGGGAGGAGGACAGATACGCAGTATTTT. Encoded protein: CASNVGRRTDTQYF.

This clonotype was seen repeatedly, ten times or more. The CDR3 here is CASGLAANEQFF. For the CDR3, the DNA is TGTGCCAGCGGACTAGCGGCCAATGAGCAGTTCTTC. This rearrangement joins TRBV2 to TRBJ2-1; 10 bases align to TRBD2. This CDR3 is built from 12 residues. Germline values: CDR1 SNHLY, CDR2 FYNNEI. V trimming: 8 bases; J trimming: 6 bases; junction bases outside the gene matches: 1.

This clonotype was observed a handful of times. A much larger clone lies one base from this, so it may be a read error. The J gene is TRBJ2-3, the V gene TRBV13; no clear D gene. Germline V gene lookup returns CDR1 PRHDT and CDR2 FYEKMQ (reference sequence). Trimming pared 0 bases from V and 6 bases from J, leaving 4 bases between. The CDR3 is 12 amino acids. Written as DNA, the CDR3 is TGTGCCAGCAGCTTAGGTGTCGATACGCAGTATTTT. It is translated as CASSLGVDTQYF.

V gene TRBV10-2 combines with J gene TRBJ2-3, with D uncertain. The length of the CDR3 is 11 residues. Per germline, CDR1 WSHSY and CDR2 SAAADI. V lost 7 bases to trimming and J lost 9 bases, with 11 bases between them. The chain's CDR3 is CASTGKQTQYF. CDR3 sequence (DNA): TGCGCCAGCACTGGGAAACAGACGCAGTATTTT.

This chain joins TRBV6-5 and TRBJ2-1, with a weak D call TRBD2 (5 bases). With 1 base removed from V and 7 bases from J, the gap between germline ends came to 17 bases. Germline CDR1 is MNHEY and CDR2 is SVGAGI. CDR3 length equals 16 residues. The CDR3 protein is CASSYLTGINRNEQFF. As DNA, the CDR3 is TGTGCCAGCAGTTACTTAACGGGGATTAATCGAAATGAGCAGTTCTTC.

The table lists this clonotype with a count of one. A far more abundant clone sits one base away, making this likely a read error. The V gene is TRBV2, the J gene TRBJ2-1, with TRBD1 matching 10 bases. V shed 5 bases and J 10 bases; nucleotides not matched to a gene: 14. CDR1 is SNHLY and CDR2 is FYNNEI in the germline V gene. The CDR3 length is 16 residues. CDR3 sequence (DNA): TGTGCCAGCAGTCCTGACCGGGACAGGGGATCCTACGAGCAGTTCTTC. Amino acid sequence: CASSPDRDRGSYEQFF.

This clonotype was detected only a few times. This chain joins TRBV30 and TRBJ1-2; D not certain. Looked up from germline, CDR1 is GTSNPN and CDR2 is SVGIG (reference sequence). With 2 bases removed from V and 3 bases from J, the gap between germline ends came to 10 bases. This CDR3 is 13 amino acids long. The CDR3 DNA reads TGTGCCTGGAGTAGATTGACGGACTATGGCTACACCTTC. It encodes CAWSRLTDYGYTF.

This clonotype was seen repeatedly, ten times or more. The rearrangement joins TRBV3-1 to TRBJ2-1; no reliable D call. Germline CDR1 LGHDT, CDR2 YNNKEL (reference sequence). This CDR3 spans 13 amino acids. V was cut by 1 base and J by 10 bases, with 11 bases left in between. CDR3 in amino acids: CASSQGPPLEQFF. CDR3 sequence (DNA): TGTGCCAGCAGCCAAGGACCTCCTTTAGAGCAGTTCTTC.

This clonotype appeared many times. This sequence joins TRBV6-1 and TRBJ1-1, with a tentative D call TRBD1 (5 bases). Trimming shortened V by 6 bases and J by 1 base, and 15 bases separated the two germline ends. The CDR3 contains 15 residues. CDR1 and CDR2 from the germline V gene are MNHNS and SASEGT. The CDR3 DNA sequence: TGTGCCAGCAGGGGGGTCGGTGTCTGGAACACTGAAGCTTTCTTT. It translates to CASRGVGVWNTEAFF.

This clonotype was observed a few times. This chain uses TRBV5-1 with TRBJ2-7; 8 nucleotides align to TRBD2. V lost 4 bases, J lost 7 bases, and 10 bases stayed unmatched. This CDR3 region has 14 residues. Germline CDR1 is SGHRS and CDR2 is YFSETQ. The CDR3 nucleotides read TGCGCCAGCAGCGTACAGGGACTAGGAATAGAGCAGTACTTC. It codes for CASSVQGLGIEQYF.

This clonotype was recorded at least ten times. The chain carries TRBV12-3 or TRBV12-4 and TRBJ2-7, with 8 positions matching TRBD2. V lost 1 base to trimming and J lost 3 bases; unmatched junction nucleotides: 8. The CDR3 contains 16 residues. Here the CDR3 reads CASSLEGAGVRYEQYF. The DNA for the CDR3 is TGTGCCAGCAGTTTAGAGGGAGCGGGGGTTCGCTACGAGCAGTACTTC.

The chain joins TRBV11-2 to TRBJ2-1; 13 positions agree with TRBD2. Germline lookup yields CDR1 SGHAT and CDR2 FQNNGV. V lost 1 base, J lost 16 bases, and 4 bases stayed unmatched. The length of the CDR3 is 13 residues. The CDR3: CASSLGTSGSSFF. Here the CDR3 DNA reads TGTGCCAGCAGCTTAGGGACTAGCGGGAGTAGTTTCTTC.